This TCR beta chain was found in a study of cytomegalovirus exposure and HLA in healthy donors (dated 2017 in TCRdb). About the investigation overall: According to an earlier analysis of a few hundred of the donors, about 190 million T cells yielded some 120 million unique TCR beta sequences and more than 250 Gb of sequence data. An early release covering about 600 HLA-typed donors comprised 300 to 350 gigabases of sequencing data and around 80 million unique TCR sequences. Of the approximately 400 genotyped donors, about 80% fell in the genetic ancestry cluster associated with self-reported Caucasian donors. The study aimed to test whether signatures of past pathogen exposure could be identified by cataloging public T cell receptors. The study profiled the T cell repertoires of about 640 subjects by immunosequencing and related them to cytomegalovirus serostatus. Along with the approximately 650-subject first cohort, a separate validation cohort of 120 different subjects was used. High-throughput TCR immunosequencing, statistical association of individual TCRs with disease status, and machine learning were combined to predict cytomegalovirus infection status. In a later analysis, previously published TCR beta repertoires from hundreds of donors were re-analyzed and high-resolution HLA genotyping was added so that TCR occurrence patterns could be studied. Rather than using new phenotypic data, the later analysis identified candidate immune exposures from TCR beta sequences and from how often those sequences occurred across donors. In an earlier analysis of over 550 of the donors, high-throughput TCR beta sequencing was used to judge whether each TCR beta V gene segment behaved as functional or pseudogenic. Donor age, sex, ethnicity and CMV serostatus were collected together with the repertoire data. Genome-wide SNP genotypes for about three fifths of the roughly 670 donors were used in a later genetic analysis, which treated that subset as a discovery cohort. Every repertoire in the discovery cohort had been generated on one and the same sequencing platform. Class I and class II HLA loci were covered by the typing at four-digit resolution. The number of typed donors differed by locus: roughly 620-630 for A, B, C, DRB1 and DQB1; some 540 for DQA1; around 610 for DPA1; and about 470 for DPB1. Because of strong linkage in the cohort, five DR-DQ haplotypes were treated as single units for association and clustering. Among some 400 genotyped donors of the cohort, an average of roughly 230,000 unique TCR beta nucleotide sequences was sequenced per donor, of which about 19% were non-productive.

As regards this clone: The antigen it binds to is not known. Nothing much larger sits one base from this clone, and base qualities are not available.

Summary of the overall study and its limitations: Linkage disequilibrium might explain the correlated functional status among segregating V segments, but an unknown experimental factor could not be excluded. A later analysis found that TCR association rates varied across HLA loci, with DRB1 alleles showing the most associated TCRs and HLA-C alleles the fewest. A later analysis found that most CMV-associated TCR beta chains appeared HLA-restricted, with HLA associations seemingly driven largely by CMV exposure. A total of 150 or so TCR beta chains were listed by the study as associated with cytomegalovirus. Most TCR sequences were seen in very few donors, while some public TCRs were found in many individuals. Roughly uniform sequencing depth across donors was assumed in presence/absence analyses, although this assumption may not hold. At a false discovery rate of 0.05, a later analysis linked under 20,000 TCR beta sequences to specific HLA alleles. A further reported finding was that TCR beta sequences accurately predicted the HLA-A and HLA-B alleles for most subjects in the first cohort. V-gene and J-gene trimming of TCR beta chains was associated with a missense DCLRE1C variant in a later genetic analysis, and the association was replicated in an independent cohort. In vitro tests confirmed that a few of the cytomegalovirus-associated TCR beta chains recognize cytomegalovirus antigens. Because counts were too low, more than 15 rarely observed V segments, including chromosome 9 orphons, were left out of the earlier analysis of approximately 500 of the donors. The sequencing pipeline was judged likely to have produced a cluster of highly shared sequence variants as a technical artifact. The classifier was reported to diagnose cytomegalovirus status with high specificity and sensitivity in both the original cohort and the validation cohort. In a later analysis, HLA-associated TCR beta chains were found to be more clonally expanded and to have lower generation probabilities than equally common non-associated chains. According to a later genetic analysis, donors in an Asian-associated ancestry cluster had fewer N-insertions in productive TCRs than the approximately 650-donor mean. Immune exposure information for the cohort was limited to CMV serostatus. In an earlier analysis of some 540 of the donors, most TCR beta V segments appeared in productive rearrangements about 90% or about 30% of the time, broadly matching IMGT annotations. The 87-base-pair reads could not distinguish some IMGT-functional V segments, including TRBV6-2 and TRBV6-3, so those segments were excluded. A later analysis reported that several top co-occurrence clusters appeared linked to parvovirus B19, influenza, CMV and Epstein-Barr virus. The authors suggested that the approach could potentially be extended to other disease states and immunological phenotypes. Only TCR beta chains were sequenced in this cohort, and the absence of alpha or paired-chain data limited detectable features. Because HLA typing was unavailable for some donors at each locus, only the typed subset was used in association tests. When HLA alleles, especially DR and DQ, strongly co-occurred, TCR associations were difficult to assign to individual alleles.

Trimming takes 6 bases off V and 2 bases off J; junction bases not matched to a gene: 4. In the germline V gene (reference sequence), CDR1 corresponds to MNHEY and CDR2 to SMNVEV. The CDR3 has 14 amino acids, counting the end cysteine and phenylalanine. The kept DNA is CDR3 alone, 42 bases in frame from the first base. The cohort was made up of hundreds of healthy bone marrow donors. At the time of sampling, every cohort member was nominally healthy, though immune exposures that went unrecorded were likely present. The donor was CMV seronegative and belonged to the group of 352 seronegative cohort members. A peripheral blood sample was collected from each donor, and TCR beta sequencing was performed on peripheral blood mononuclear cells. The Qiagen DNeasy Blood Extraction Kit was used to extract genomic DNA from the blood cell samples. The library was built by means of the immunoSEQ multiplex PCR assay. For the multiplex PCR, a mixture combining 60 forward primers for TCR Vbeta segments and 13 reverse primers for TCR Jbeta segments was used. A multiplex PCR assay on genomic DNA amplified the CDR3 region of rearranged TCR beta genes. The Illumina HiSeq System was used to sequence the amplified TCR beta libraries as 87-base-pair reads. Per the source publication's procedure: A later analysis counted about 80 million unique TCR beta chains across the 550 to 700 repertoires, and roughly 11 million of these chains were shared by at least two donors. Raw reads were error-corrected and collapsed into unique sequences with a nearest-neighbor algorithm that merged closely related sequences to remove PCR and sequencing errors. V, D and J gene segments were assigned by aligning CDR3 sequences to IMGT reference sequences. For a sequence to be retained, a match of at least six nucleotides was required to both a V gene segment and a J gene segment. A rearrangement counted as productive if the CDR3 had no stop codons and remained in frame with V and J, and every other rearrangement counted as non-productive. CDR3 was defined by IMGT convention, running from the second conserved V-encoded cysteine to the conserved J-encoded phenylalanine. The earlier analysis of about 560 of the donors excluded any sequence lacking an unambiguous match to a single V gene segment. An earlier analysis of a few hundred of the donors classified V segments as functional when productive rearrangements were above 56.7% and as segregating when the standard deviation between donors was above 5%. To diagnose cytomegalovirus status from the catalog of TCR beta chain sequences, a statistical classification framework was built. In a later analysis, TCR nucleotide sequences were compared against IMGT/GENE-DB human TR gene sequences so that V and J genes could be assigned. In a later analysis, CDR3 sequences and most-parsimonious VDJ recombination scenarios were assigned using the TCRdist pipeline. In a later analysis, each TCR beta chain was defined by its CDR3 amino acid sequence together with its V-gene family, and reads lacking a unique V-gene family were excluded. As a way to deal with suspected cross-contamination and a sequencing artifact, a later analysis dropped approximately 590 nucleotide sequences that were highly shared and had low generation probability. In a later analysis, a clonal expansion index for each public chain was calculated from normalized within-repertoire ranks of inferred template counts. In a later analysis, generation probabilities were computed using a VDJ recombination model fitted to out-of-frame rearrangements, and the results were checked against IGoR. Hypergeometric tests were used in a later analysis to score TCR-TCR, TCR-HLA and TCR-CMV co-occurrence, with a repertoire-size bias correction applied to the TCR pairs. False discovery rates were estimated in a later analysis by permuting HLA or CMV assignments 20 times. In a later analysis, co-occurring TCRs were grouped using DBSCAN, and TCRdist sequence similarity was added for clustering within HLA-allele-positive subsets. For co-occurrence clustering, repertoires with fewer than 30,000 or more than 120,000 public chains were excluded, along with a handful of repertoires with anomalous nucleotide sharing. TCRdb mirrors the immuneACCESS table, restricted to in-frame sequences. Some clones are absent from its copies; in checked studies, under half trace to an unresolved V gene, and the reason for the others is unknown. The DNA gave D and trimming, while V, J and clone size come from that table. For this sample there are some 190,000 clones; 60% to 85% appear just once. Of the sample, approximately 1.1% falls within the top ten clones.

The origin of this receptor is a woman between 40 and 55 years old in good health and CMV-seronegative. The sequence is built from TRBV27 and TRBJ2-3, with 8 middle bases fitting TRBD2. The sample consisted of PBMCs. The nucleotide sequence reads TGTGCCAGCAGGCGAGCGGGAGTCACAGATACGCAGTATTTT. Its amino acids are CASRRAGVTDTQYF.